This entry lists 14 T cell receptor beta chains sequenced from one sample in a study of shared clonotypes between healthy human individuals. Assay: immunoSEQ multiplex PCR; the TCRdb copy retains only in-frame clones and omits some. This table holds hundreds of thousands of clones, 72% found once. Sequenced: memory CD4+ T cells sorted from blood. Subset denoted: CD45RA-negative fraction. Every receptor here comes from a woman aged 25 to 45 in good health.

A note on this clone: Other nucleotide sequences from this sample produce the same CDR3. The chain links TRBV7-2 to TRBJ2-7; D gene uncertain. CDR3 length: 12 amino acids. CDR1 and CDR2 from the germline V gene are SGHTA and FQGNSA. The V end lost 2 bases, the J end lost 3 bases, and 5 bases lay between the germline ends. This chain's CDR3 is CASSLSSYEQYF. Here the CDR3 DNA reads TGTGCCAGCAGCTTAAGCAGCTACGAGCAGTACTTC.

This chain joins TRBV25-1 and TRBJ1-5, with D possibly being TRBD1 (5 bases). Germline V gene data show CDR1 as MGHDK and CDR2 as SYGVNS. This CDR3 is 14 amino acids long. V was clipped by 6 bases and J by 2 bases, with 11 bases between them. The CDR3 sequence: CASSGGIGNQPQHF. CDR3 bases: TGTGCCAGCAGCGGGGGGATCGGCAATCAGCCCCAGCATTTT.

On this clone: The same CDR3 is also encoded by other DNA sequences in this sample. The chain carries TRBV30 and TRBJ1-1; 11 nucleotides line up with TRBD1. CDR3 length: 14 amino acids. Trimming cost V 2 bases and J 6 bases; bases outside gene matches: 5. Looked up from germline, CDR1 is GTSNPN and CDR2 is SVGIG (reference sequence). The chain's CDR3 is CAWSTGQGAAEAFF. As DNA, the CDR3 is TGTGCCTGGAGTACCGGACAGGGGGCCGCTGAAGCTTTCTTT.

This clone appeared a single time. The V call is TRBV6-7, the J call TRBJ1-5; D ambiguous. TRBV6-7 is labeled an ORF, and its function is uncertain. Trimming removed 3 bases from V and 9 bases from J, with 24 bases in between. The CDR3 has 17 residues. The CDR3 here is CASSYPERGSCRLPQHF. For the CDR3, the DNA is TGTGCCAGCAGTTATCCGGAGCGGGGATCCTGCCGTCTGCCCCAGCATTTT.

This clone has just one count. The gene calls are TRBV20-1 and TRBJ2-7; D is possibly TRBD1 (5 bases). The V and J ends lost 3 bases and 6 bases respectively, with 9 bases between them. Germline CDR1 DFQATT, CDR2 SNEGSKA (reference sequence). CDR3 length equals 11 residues. CDR3 DNA sequence: TGCAGTGCTAGTATCACAGGCGAGCAGTACTTC. This sequence encodes CSASITGEQYF.

The chain has TRBV30 and TRBJ1-2; D may be TRBD1 (5 bases). The CDR3 sequence is 13 residues long. V was trimmed by 2 bases and J by 4 bases, leaving 11 bases between them. Looked up from germline, CDR1 is GTSNPN and CDR2 is SVGIG (reference sequence). The CDR3 here is CAWSPQAGYGYTF. The CDR3, as DNA: TGTGCCTGGAGTCCACAGGCCGGCTATGGCTACACCTTC.

The rearrangement links TRBV6-6 to TRBJ2-7; D is ambiguous. Germline CDR1 and CDR2: MNHNY and SVGAGI (reference sequence). The CDR3 runs 12 residues. Trimming cost V 5 bases and J 7 bases, with 12 bases left between them. CDR3 coding DNA: TGTGCCAGCAGTACCCCACTCCGAGAGCAGTACTTC. Its translation is CASSTPLREQYF.

The sample holds many counts of this clone. The chain combines TRBV5-1 with TRBJ1-2; D uncertain. This CDR3 comprises 16 residues. Germline V gene lookup returns CDR1 SGHRS and CDR2 YFSETQ. The V and J ends lost 0 bases and 0 bases respectively, with 12 bases between them. CDR3 in amino acids: CASSLDGHTTNYGYTF. The DNA of the CDR3 is TGCGCCAGCAGCTTGGATGGCCACACTACTAACTATGGCTACACCTTC.

The gene calls are TRBV19 and TRBJ1-2, with a tentative D call TRBD1 (6 bases). CDR1 and CDR2 from the germline V gene are LNHDA and SQIVND (reference sequence). The CDR3 loop spans 13 amino acids. The ends were cut back, 4 bases at V and 5 bases at J, with 11 bases in the middle. The CDR3, as DNA: TGTGCCAGTAGTACGGCAGGGGAATATGGCTACACCTTC. Its translation is CASSTAGEYGYTF.

This clone is a singleton in its sample. This rearrangement joins TRBV9 to TRBJ2-2; TRBD2 is a possible D gene (5 bases). Per germline, CDR1 SGDLS and CDR2 YYNGEE. Trimming pared 5 bases from V and 0 bases from J, leaving 14 bases between. This CDR3 has 16 residues. This CDR3 reads CASRSGVGTNTGELFF. CDR3 in DNA: TGTGCCAGCAGGTCCGGGGTCGGGACGAACACCGGGGAGCTGTTTTTT. The full variable domain, with the rest looked up from reference TRBV9 and TRBJ2-2, is DSGVTQTPKHLITATGQRVTLRCSPRSGDLSVYWYQQSLDQGLQFLIQYYNGEERAKGNILERFSAQQFPDLHSELNLSSLELGDSALYFCASRSGVGTNTGELFFGEGSRLTVL.

The genes are TRBV6-1 and TRBJ2-7; TRBD2 matches 9 bases. This CDR3 is 15 amino acids long. V lost 8 bases, J lost 3 bases, and 11 bases stayed unmatched. The germline CDR1 and CDR2 sequences are MNHNS and SASEGT. The CDR3 sequence: CASQKGKREVYEQYF. The CDR3 DNA follows: TGTGCCAGCCAGAAGGGTAAGCGGGAGGTCTACGAGCAGTACTTC.

The CDR3 region is CASRDSSHEQFF. CDR3 DNA: TGTGCCAGCCGGGACTCCAGCCATGAGCAGTTCTTC. The chain is built from TRBV2 and TRBJ2-1; weak D call: TRBD2 (6 bases). Germline loops: CDR1 SNHLY, CDR2 FYNNEI. The CDR3 totals 12 residues. Trimming removed 8 bases at V and 8 bases at J, with 13 bases between.

This sequence joins TRBV19 and TRBJ2-7, with TRBD2 identical over 11 bases. CDR3 size: 16 residues. J lost 4 bases, V lost 8 bases, and 13 bases had no gene match. Germline CDR1 LNHDA, CDR2 SQIVND (reference sequence). This CDR3 reads CASALGTSGALYEQYF. CDR3 sequence (DNA): TGTGCCAGTGCACTGGGGACTAGCGGAGCTCTTTACGAGCAGTACTTC.

This chain links TRBV7-3 with TRBJ2-7; no definite D call. The CDR3 covers 15 residues. Germline CDR1 SGHTA, CDR2 FQGTGA. Trimming took off 2 bases at V and 2 bases at J, with 13 bases between the two ends. CDR3 in DNA: TGTGCCAGCAGCTTAGGCGGCAGCGACGCCTACGAGCAGTACTTC. This codes for CASSLGGSDAYEQYF.